The following is a TCR beta chain sequence with its context. A clone one base away is much larger, so this may be a read error. This record belongs to a study of identical twins. TCRdb analysed the 5' RACE reads with MiXCR anew, one entry per CDR3 protein. The repertoire holds about 570,000 distinct CDR3 sequences, with 9.6% as singletons. The data were also submitted as part of a second study, on yellow fever vaccine responses in identical twins. From that study: Reportedly, the T cell response mounted by twins to vaccine seemed partly convergent, partly personalized.

The sample taken for sequencing was PBMCs. This receptor was identified in a young woman in good health.

The chain's CDR3 is CSANPPGSYNEQFF. DNA for the CDR3: TGCAGTGCTAACCCTCCCGGCTCCTACAATGAGCAGTTCTTC. The genes are TRBV20-1 and TRBJ2-1; D call uncertain. Trimming shortened V by 4 bases and J by 0 bases, and 10 bases separated the two germline ends. The CDR3 is made up of 14 amino acids. CDR1 is DFQATT and CDR2 is SNEGSKA in the germline V gene (reference sequence).